This T cell receptor (beta chain) was identified in a study of control samples from healthy donors and cancer patients. Sequencing was performed with immunoSEQ multiplex PCR; in TCRdb, only in-frame clones are kept and a portion is missing. The sample contains around 20,000 clones, about four fifths of which appear only once. The source is a man older than 75 with head and neck cancer. Specimen: PBMCs.

The CDR3: CASSYGGAGNQPQHF. The CDR3 DNA is TGTGCCAGCAGTTACGGAGGGGCTGGAAATCAGCCCCAGCATTTT. V and J are TRBV6-5 and TRBJ1-5; TRBD1 is a possible D gene (5 bases). The CDR3 runs 15 residues. Germline V gene data show CDR1 as MNHEY and CDR2 as SVGAGI. V was clipped by 2 bases and J by 4 bases, with 12 bases between them.